Presented here are 29 T cell receptor beta chains from one specimen sequenced in a study of blood T cell repertoires in COVID-19. TCRdb's table, derived via immunoSEQ multiplex PCR, lists solely in-frame clones and lacks some. The sample lists about 120,000 clones; around 88% were seen once. Material: peripheral blood. Every receptor here comes from a man at least 80 years old with active or convalescent COVID-19.

The gene calls are TRBV12-5 and TRBJ2-5; a possible D gene is TRBD1 (8 bases). Germline lookup yields CDR1 LGHNT and CDR2 FRNRAP. The V gene lost 3 bases and the J gene lost 4 bases, with 18 bases spanning the gap. There are 16 residues in the CDR3. The CDR3 protein is CASGLGVQGGGETQYF. Here the CDR3 DNA reads TGTGCTAGTGGTTTAGGTGTACAGGGGGGGGGAGAGACCCAGTACTTC.

The rearrangement joins TRBV7-2 to TRBJ2-5, with no clear D. Germline V gene data show CDR1 as SGHTA and CDR2 as FQGNSA. V was clipped by 3 bases and J by 1 base, with 15 bases between them. This CDR3 comprises 16 residues. DNA of the CDR3: TGTGCCAGCAGCTTTAAGCGCAGCTCCTCCCAAGAGACCCAGTACTTC. It is translated as CASSFKRSSSQETQYF.

V is TRBV7-2 and J is TRBJ1-2; perhaps TRBD1 as D (6 bases). V lost 5 bases and J 8 bases, leaving 24 bases between the germline ends. Germline values: CDR1 SGHTA, CDR2 FQGNSA. This CDR3 region has 16 residues. CDR3 sequence (DNA): TGTGCCAGCAGCCCGCAACTCGACAGGATCCTTGGCGGCTACACCTTC. It specifies CASSPQLDRILGGYTF.

This sequence joins TRBV19 and TRBJ1-5, with 7 bases lining up with TRBD1. This CDR3 spans 16 amino acids. J lost 1 base, V lost 5 bases, and 8 bases had no gene match. Germline-derived CDR1 and CDR2 are LNHDA and SQIVND (reference sequence). CDR3 protein: CASSSRDSMSNQPQHF. The CDR3, as DNA: TGTGCCAGTAGTTCCCGGGACAGTATGAGCAATCAGCCCCAGCATTTT.

V usage is TRBV29-1 and J usage is TRBJ1-5, with TRBD1 matching over 12 bases. Germline lookup yields CDR1 SQVTM and CDR2 ANQGSEA. CDR3 length equals 13 residues. The J segment lost 7 bases and the V segment lost 4 bases, leaving 2 bases of the junction unmatched. The CDR3 spells CSVGGTGGQPQHF. The CDR3 DNA reads TGCAGCGTTGGAGGGACAGGGGGCCAGCCCCAGCATTTT.

The chain combines TRBV5-1 with TRBJ2-5, with 8 bases fitting TRBD2. This CDR3 spans 14 amino acids. V was clipped by 0 bases and J by 9 bases; unmatched bases: 7. CDR1 and CDR2 (germline): SGHRS, YFSETQ. The DNA for the CDR3 is TGCGCCAGCAGCTTGGGCGACGGGGGGGAGGCCCAGTACTTC. Its translation: CASSLGDGGEAQYF. The full variable domain, with the rest looked up from reference TRBV5-1 and TRBJ2-5, is KAGVTQTPRYLIKTRGQQVTLSCSPISGHRSVSWYQQTPGQGLQFLFEYFSETQRNKGNFPGRFSGRQFSNSRSEMNVSTLELGDSALYLCASSLGDGGEAQYFGPGTRLLVL.

The chain has TRBV7-8 and TRBJ1-5; possible D gene TRBD1, 5 bases. V was trimmed by 3 bases and J by 5 bases, leaving 8 bases between them. The CDR3 contains 13 residues. Germline CDR1 reads SGHVS; CDR2 reads FQNEAQ. For the CDR3, the DNA is TGTGCCAGCAGCTTTACAGGAGATCAGCCCCAGCATTTT. Protein sequence: CASSFTGDQPQHF.

V usage is TRBV11-2 and J usage is TRBJ2-2; tentative D call: TRBD2 (5 bases). The germline V gene encodes CDR1 SGHAT and CDR2 FQNNGV. This CDR3 comprises 16 residues. Trimming cost V 5 bases and J 6 bases, with 19 bases left between them. Here the CDR3 reads CASSPMAQTRAGELFF. The CDR3 DNA reads TGTGCCAGCAGCCCCATGGCCCAAACTAGGGCCGGGGAGCTGTTTTTT.

This chain connects TRBV6-5 to TRBJ1-6; D not resolved. The CDR3 sequence is 15 residues long. The germline V gene has CDR1 MNHEY and CDR2 SVGAGI. V was clipped by 6 bases and J by 7 bases, with 16 bases between them. CDR3 nucleotides: TGTGCCAGCAGCCCCTTTAGTCGCGGGAATTCACCCCTCCACTTT. Its translation: CASSPFSRGNSPLHF.

This clone appeared a few times. The rearrangement links TRBV6-6 to TRBJ2-3; D possibly corresponds to TRBD2 (6 bases). This CDR3 comprises 13 residues. The ends were cut back, 5 bases at V and 6 bases at J, with 12 bases in the middle. Germline V gene data show CDR1 as MNHNY and CDR2 as SVGAGI (reference sequence). This CDR3 reads CASSRLGADTQYF. CDR3 sequence (DNA): TGTGCCAGCAGTCGACTAGGGGCGGATACGCAGTATTTT.

V gene TRBV2 combines with J gene TRBJ1-2; no definite D call. The V gene's germline CDR1 is SNHLY and CDR2 FYNNEI. The length of the CDR3 is 14 residues. V lost 4 bases, J lost 4 bases, and 13 bases lay in between. The CDR3 spells CASSGHPPPYGYTF. Written as DNA, the CDR3 is TGTGCCAGCAGTGGGCACCCGCCACCCTATGGCTACACCTTC.

J is TRBJ2-1 and V is TRBV20-1, with 9 bases identical to TRBD2. Germline loops: CDR1 DFQATT, CDR2 SNEGSKA (reference sequence). This CDR3 is 15 amino acids long. Trimming at V came to 3 bases and at J to 5 bases, leaving 8 bases not matched to a gene. The CDR3 here is CSASSGLAIDNEQFF. The CDR3 region has the DNA TGCAGTGCTAGTTCGGGACTAGCTATCGACAATGAGCAGTTCTTC.

V and J are TRBV5-4 and TRBJ2-5; perhaps TRBD1 as D (6 bases). CDR1 is SGHNT and CDR2 is YYREEE in the germline V gene (reference sequence). This CDR3 spans 15 amino acids. Trimming cost V 3 bases and J 5 bases, with 17 bases left between them. The CDR3 sequence: CASSSKGRGSETQYF. For the CDR3, the DNA is TGTGCCAGCAGCTCAAAGGGCAGGGGATCGGAGACCCAGTACTTC.

V usage is TRBV9 and J usage is TRBJ2-3, with 9 bases matching TRBD2. This CDR3 contains 15 residues. The junction had 4 bases not matched to a gene; V was cut back by 4 bases and J by 1 base. Germline V lookup: CDR1 SGDLS, CDR2 YYNGEE. The CDR3 region is CASSFSGGGTDTQYF. The CDR3 region has the DNA TGTGCCAGCAGCTTTAGCGGGGGTGGCACAGATACGCAGTATTTT.

This chain uses TRBV7-3 with TRBJ2-7, with 8 positions matching TRBD1. This CDR3 spans 15 amino acids. The V gene's germline CDR1 is SGHTA and CDR2 FQGTGA. Trimming cost V 2 bases and J 6 bases; bases outside gene matches: 9. CDR3 amino acids: CASSLGTGPRSEQYF. In DNA, the CDR3 is TGTGCCAGCAGCTTAGGGACAGGCCCCAGGTCCGAGCAGTACTTC.

The chain has TRBV5-4 and TRBJ2-7; 10 bases agree with TRBD1. V shed 2 bases and J 5 bases; nucleotides not matched to a gene: 10. The CDR3 is made up of 16 amino acids. The germline gives CDR1 SGHNT, CDR2 YYREEE (reference sequence). The CDR3 region has the DNA TGTGCCAGCAGCTTAAACCCGGGACAGGGGAACCACGAGCAGTACTTC. It yields the protein CASSLNPGQGNHEQYF. Filled out from reference TRBV5-4 and TRBJ2-7, the complete variable domain reads ETGVTQSPTHLIKTRGQQVTLRCSSQSGHNTVSWYQQALGQGPQFIFQYYREEENGRGNFPPRFSGLQFPNYSSELNVNALELDDSALYLCASSLNPGQGNHEQYFGPGTRLTVT.

The V and J genes are TRBV6-6 and TRBJ2-7; D is undetermined. Germline loops: CDR1 MNHNY, CDR2 SVGAGI (reference sequence). V gave up 2 bases and J gave up 5 bases, with 13 bases separating them. The CDR3 loop spans 14 amino acids. The CDR3 region is CASSYTQAVDEQYF. For the CDR3, the DNA is TGTGCCAGCAGTTACACCCAAGCTGTGGACGAGCAGTACTTC.

The chain combines TRBV7-3 with TRBJ2-3; weak D call: TRBD2 (6 bases). Germline CDR1 reads SGHTA; CDR2 reads FQGTGA. Trimming stripped 6 bases from V and 1 base from J, with 11 bases between. This CDR3 has 14 amino acids. DNA of the CDR3: TGTGCCAGCAGTAAGGTAGCGGGCACAGATACGCAGTATTTT. Translated, it gives CASSKVAGTDTQYF.

This chain links TRBV7-2 with TRBJ1-2; 9 positions match TRBD1. The CDR3 covers 17 residues. Germline values: CDR1 SGHTA, CDR2 FQGNSA. V gave up 4 bases and J gave up 2 bases; unmatched junction bases: 11. The CDR3 sequence: CASSSHLLGQGNYGYTF. The CDR3 DNA reads as TGTGCCAGCAGCTCGCATCTACTGGGACAGGGAAACTATGGCTACACCTTC.

The rearrangement links TRBV11-3 to TRBJ2-7; D gene unclear. The ends were cut back, 1 base at V and 1 base at J, with 8 bases in the middle. This CDR3 has 14 amino acids. Looked up from germline, CDR1 is SGHNT and CDR2 is YENEEA. The CDR3 is CASSLGGDSYEQYF. DNA of the CDR3: TGTGCCAGCAGCTTAGGCGGCGATTCCTACGAGCAGTACTTC.

The gene calls are TRBV12-3 or TRBV12-4 and TRBJ2-5, with 7 bases lining up with TRBD1. Trimming cost V 6 bases and J 3 bases; bases outside gene matches: 4. The CDR3 length is 13 residues. CDR3 DNA: TGTGCCAGCAGGTCGGGGACAGAAGAGACCCAGTACTTC. It is translated as CASRSGTEETQYF.

This clone came up a few times. This chain uses TRBV4-3 with TRBJ1-6; D not resolved. Per the germline V gene, CDR1 is LGHNA and CDR2 is YSLEER. The CDR3 length is 14 residues. V lost 0 bases, J lost 5 bases, and 5 bases lay in between. The CDR3 bases are TGCGCCAGCAGCCAAGATAATAATAATTCACCCCTCCACTTT. It encodes CASSQDNNNSPLHF.

This clone was counted a single time. This chain connects TRBV11-2 to TRBJ2-3; 14 positions match TRBD2. Trimming took 5 bases from V and 5 from J; bases not matched to a gene: 3. Germline CDR1 is SGHAT and CDR2 is FQNNGV. CDR3 length: 15 amino acids. The CDR3 sequence: CASSTGLAGVDTQYF. The CDR3 nucleotides read TGTGCCAGCAGCACGGGACTAGCGGGGGTAGATACGCAGTATTTT.

The chain combines TRBV11-1 with TRBJ2-3; TRBD2 is a possible D gene (6 bases). This CDR3 is 13 amino acids long. Trimming took 4 bases from V and 11 from J, leaving 16 bases between them. Germline CDR1 is SGHAT and CDR2 is FQDESV (reference sequence). The CDR3 loop reads CASSSSPGLKQYF. Here the CDR3 DNA reads TGTGCCAGCAGCTCAAGCCCGGGACTGAAGCAGTATTTT.

V gene TRBV6-5 combines with J gene TRBJ1-2, with D possibly being TRBD1 (5 bases). The CDR3 loop spans 14 amino acids. V was pared by 5 bases and J by 2 bases, with 12 bases between. Germline V gene lookup returns CDR1 MNHEY and CDR2 SVGAGI. The CDR3 coding sequence is TGTGCCAGCAGTCCCGGGGGGGGGAACTATGGCTACACCTTC. It encodes CASSPGGGNYGYTF.

The V and J genes are TRBV21-1 and TRBJ2-7; the table's D call of TRBD1 was not tested on the DNA. TRBV21-1 is a pseudogene segment. CDR3 size: 16 residues. DNA of the CDR3: TGTGCCAGCAGCAATGGGGACAGGGAAAAGTACTACGAGCAGTACTTC. This translates into CASSNGDREKYYEQYF.

The V gene is TRBV3-1 (or the pseudogene TRBV3-2), the J gene TRBJ2-7; no definite D call. The V and J ends lost 1 base and 5 bases respectively, with 15 bases between them. CDR3 size: 15 residues. Germline V gene data show CDR1 as LGHDT and CDR2 as YNNKEL (reference sequence). The CDR3 region has the DNA TGTGCCAGCAGCCAAGGGCCTAGTAATAGCAACGAGCAGTACTTC. This translates into CASSQGPSNSNEQYF.

This chain connects TRBV19 to TRBJ1-5, with D possibly being TRBD1 (6 bases). Germline V gene sequence: CDR1 LNHDA, CDR2 SQIVND (reference sequence). V lost 10 bases and J 0 bases, leaving 16 bases between the germline ends. This CDR3 is 15 amino acids long. The CDR3 sequence is CATVTGTNSNQPQHF. For the CDR3, the DNA is TGTGCCACCGTGACAGGCACTAATAGCAATCAGCCCCAGCATTTT. The variable domain in full, completed from reference TRBV19 and TRBJ1-5, reads DGGITQSPKYLFRKEGQNVTLSCEQNLNHDAMYWYRQDPGQGLRLIYYSQIVNDFQKGDIAEGYSVSREKKESFPLTVTSAQKNPTAFYLCATVTGTNSNQPQHFGDGTRLSIL.

V is TRBV20-1 and J is TRBJ1-2; D is uncertain. The V gene lost 3 bases and the J gene lost 14 bases, with 13 bases spanning the gap. This CDR3 spans 10 amino acids. Germline V gives CDR1 DFQATT, CDR2 SNEGSKA (reference sequence). CDR3 loop: CSARETGVTF. CDR3 bases: TGCAGTGCTAGGGAAACCGGGGTTACCTTC.